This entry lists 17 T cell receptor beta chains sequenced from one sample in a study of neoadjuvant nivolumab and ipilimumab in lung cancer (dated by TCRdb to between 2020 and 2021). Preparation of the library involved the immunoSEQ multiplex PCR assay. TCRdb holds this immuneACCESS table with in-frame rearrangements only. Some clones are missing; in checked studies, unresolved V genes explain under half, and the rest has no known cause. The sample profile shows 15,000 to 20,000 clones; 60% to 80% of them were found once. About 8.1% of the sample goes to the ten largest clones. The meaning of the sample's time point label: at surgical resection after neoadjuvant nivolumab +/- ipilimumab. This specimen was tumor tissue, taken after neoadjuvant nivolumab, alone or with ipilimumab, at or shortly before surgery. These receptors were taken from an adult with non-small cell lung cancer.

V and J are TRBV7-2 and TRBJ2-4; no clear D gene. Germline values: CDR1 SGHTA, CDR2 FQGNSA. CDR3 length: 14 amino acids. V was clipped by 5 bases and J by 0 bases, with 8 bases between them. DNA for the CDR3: TGTGCCAGCAGCCACCGGTCAGCCAAAAACATTCAGTACTTC. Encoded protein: CASSHRSAKNIQYF.

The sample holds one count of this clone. The CDR3 is CASSLGLAAGELFF. CDR3 nucleotide sequence: TGTGCCAGCAGCTTAGGTCTCGCAGCCGGGGAGCTGTTTTTT. The gene calls are TRBV7-2 and TRBJ2-2; D not certain. The CDR3 is 14 amino acids. CDR1 is SGHTA, CDR2 FQGNSA, per germline. V dropped 1 base and J dropped 6 bases, with 9 bases sitting between them. The variable domain in full, completed from reference TRBV7-2 and TRBJ2-2, reads GAGVSQSPSNKVTEKGKDVELRCDPISGHTALYWYRQSLGQGLEFLIYFQGNSAPDKSGLPSDRFSAERTGGSVSTLTIQRTQQEDSAVYLCASSLGLAAGELFFGEGSRLTVL.

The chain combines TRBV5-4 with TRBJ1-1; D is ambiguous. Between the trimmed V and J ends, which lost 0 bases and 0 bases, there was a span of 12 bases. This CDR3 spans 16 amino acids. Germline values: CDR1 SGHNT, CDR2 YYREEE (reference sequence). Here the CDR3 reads CASSLGGLHMNTEAFF. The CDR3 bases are TGTGCCAGCAGCTTGGGCGGCCTCCATATGAACACTGAAGCTTTCTTT.

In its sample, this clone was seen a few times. CDR3 in DNA: TGTGCCAGCAGTCTAGGGGGATTTTACACTGAAGCTTTCTTT. Its translation is CASSLGGFYTEAFF. The V gene is TRBV6-5, the J gene TRBJ1-1; maybe TRBD1 (6 bases). The germline V gene encodes CDR1 MNHEY and CDR2 SVGAGI. Trimming stripped 5 bases from V and 3 bases from J, with 13 bases between. The CDR3 is 14 amino acids.

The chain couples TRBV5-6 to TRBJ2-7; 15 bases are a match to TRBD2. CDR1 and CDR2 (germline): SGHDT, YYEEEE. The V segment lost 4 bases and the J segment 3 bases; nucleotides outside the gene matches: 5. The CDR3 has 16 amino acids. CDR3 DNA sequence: TGTGCCAGCAGCGGGACTAGCGGGGGGCCCCACTACGAGCAGTACTTC. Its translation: CASSGTSGGPHYEQYF.

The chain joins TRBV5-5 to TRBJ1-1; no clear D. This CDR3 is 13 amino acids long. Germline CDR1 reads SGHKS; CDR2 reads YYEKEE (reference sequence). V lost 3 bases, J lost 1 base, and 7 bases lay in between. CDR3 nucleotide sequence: TGTGCCAGCAGCTCCCACACGAACACTGAAGCTTTCTTT. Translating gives CASSSHTNTEAFF.

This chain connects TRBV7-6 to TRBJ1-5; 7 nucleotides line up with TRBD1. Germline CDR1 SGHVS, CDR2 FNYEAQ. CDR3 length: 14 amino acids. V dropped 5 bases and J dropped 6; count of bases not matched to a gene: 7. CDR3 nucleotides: TGTGCCAGCAGCGAACAGGGGAGTGGTCAGCCCCAGCATTTT. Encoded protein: CASSEQGSGQPQHF.

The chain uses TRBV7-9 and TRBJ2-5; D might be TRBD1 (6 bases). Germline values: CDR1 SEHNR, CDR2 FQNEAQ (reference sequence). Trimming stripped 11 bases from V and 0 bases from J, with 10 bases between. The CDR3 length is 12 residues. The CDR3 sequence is CAGGQNQETQYF. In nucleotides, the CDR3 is TGTGCCGGCGGACAGAACCAAGAGACCCAGTACTTC.

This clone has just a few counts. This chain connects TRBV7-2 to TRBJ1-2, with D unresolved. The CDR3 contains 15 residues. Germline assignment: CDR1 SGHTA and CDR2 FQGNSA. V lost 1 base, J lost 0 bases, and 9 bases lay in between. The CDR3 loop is CASSLVALTNYGYTF. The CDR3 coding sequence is TGTGCCAGCAGCTTAGTGGCACTTACTAACTATGGCTACACCTTC.

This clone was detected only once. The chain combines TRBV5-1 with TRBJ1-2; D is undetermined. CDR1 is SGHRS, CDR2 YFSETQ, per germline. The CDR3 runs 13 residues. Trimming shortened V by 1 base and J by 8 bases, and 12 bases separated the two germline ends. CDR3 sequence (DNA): TGCGCCAGCAGCTTGCCCGGGGATCACGGCTACACCTTC. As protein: CASSLPGDHGYTF. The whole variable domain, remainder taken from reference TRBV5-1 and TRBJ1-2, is KAGVTQTPRYLIKTRGQQVTLSCSPISGHRSVSWYQQTPGQGLQFLFEYFSETQRNKGNFPGRFSGRQFSNSRSEMNVSTLELGDSALYLCASSLPGDHGYTFGSGTRLTVV.

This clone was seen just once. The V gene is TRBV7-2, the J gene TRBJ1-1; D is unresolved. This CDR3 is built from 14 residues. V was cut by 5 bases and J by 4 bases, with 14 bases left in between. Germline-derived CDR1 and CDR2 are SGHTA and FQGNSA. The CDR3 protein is CASSLGKVGTEAFF. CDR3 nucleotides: TGTGCCAGCAGCCTAGGGAAGGTGGGCACTGAAGCTTTCTTT.

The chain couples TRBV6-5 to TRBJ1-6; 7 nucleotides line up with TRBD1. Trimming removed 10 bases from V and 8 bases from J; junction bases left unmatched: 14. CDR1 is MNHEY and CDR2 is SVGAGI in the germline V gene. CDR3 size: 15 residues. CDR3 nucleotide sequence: TGTGCCACGGTGAAGAAGACGGGGACAGATTCACCCCTCCACTTT. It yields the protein CATVKKTGTDSPLHF.

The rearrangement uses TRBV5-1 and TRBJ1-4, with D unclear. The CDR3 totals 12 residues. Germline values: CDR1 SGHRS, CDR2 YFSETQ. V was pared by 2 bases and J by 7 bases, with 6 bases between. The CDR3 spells CASSFFGEKLFF. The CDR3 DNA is TGCGCCAGCAGCTTCTTCGGTGAAAAACTGTTTTTT.

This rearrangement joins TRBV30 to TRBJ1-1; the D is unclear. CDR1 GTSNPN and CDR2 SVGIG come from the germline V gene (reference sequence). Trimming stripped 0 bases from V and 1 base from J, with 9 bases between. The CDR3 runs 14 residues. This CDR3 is CAWSVRGRNTEAFF. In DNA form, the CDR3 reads TGTGCCTGGAGTGTACGGGGTCGGAACACTGAAGCTTTCTTT.

CDR3 sequence reads: CASSLGASGGGEQYF. CDR3 in DNA: TGTGCCAGCAGCTTGGGGGCTAGCGGGGGTGGAGAGCAGTACTTC. This chain uses TRBV7-6 with TRBJ2-7; 10 bases match TRBD2. CDR1 and CDR2 from the germline V gene are SGHVS and FNYEAQ. This CDR3 comprises 15 residues. J was trimmed by 7 bases and V by 3 bases; bases with no gene match: 9.

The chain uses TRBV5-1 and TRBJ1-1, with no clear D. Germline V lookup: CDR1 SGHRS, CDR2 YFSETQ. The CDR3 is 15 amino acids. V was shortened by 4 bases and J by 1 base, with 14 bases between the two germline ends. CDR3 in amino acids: CASSPGNAWNTEAFF. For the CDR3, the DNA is TGCGCCAGCAGCCCGGGTAATGCTTGGAACACTGAAGCTTTCTTT.

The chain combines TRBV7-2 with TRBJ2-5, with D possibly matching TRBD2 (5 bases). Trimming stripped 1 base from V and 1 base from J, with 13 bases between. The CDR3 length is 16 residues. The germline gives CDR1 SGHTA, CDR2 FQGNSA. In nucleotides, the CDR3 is TGTGCCAGCAGCTTAGGCCAAACTAGATCCCAAGAGACCCAGTACTTC. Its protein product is CASSLGQTRSQETQYF.